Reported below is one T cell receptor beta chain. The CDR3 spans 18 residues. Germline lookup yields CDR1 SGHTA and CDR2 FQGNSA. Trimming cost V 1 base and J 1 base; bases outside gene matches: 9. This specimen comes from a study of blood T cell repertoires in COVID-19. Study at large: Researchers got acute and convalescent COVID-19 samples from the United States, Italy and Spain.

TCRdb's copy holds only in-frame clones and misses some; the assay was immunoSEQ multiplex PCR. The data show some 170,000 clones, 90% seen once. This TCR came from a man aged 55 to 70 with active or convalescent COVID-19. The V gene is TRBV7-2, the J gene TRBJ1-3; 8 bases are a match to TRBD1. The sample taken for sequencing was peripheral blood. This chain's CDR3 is CASSLGGARGLSGNTIYF. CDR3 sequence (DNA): TGTGCCAGCAGCTTAGGGGGGGCCAGGGGGCTGTCTGGAAACACCATATATTTT.